A single sample gave rise to the 22 T cell receptor beta chains below, sequenced in a study of shared clonotypes between healthy human individuals. Produced via immunoSEQ multiplex PCR; TCRdb's table is partial and in-frame only. The sample has 650,000 to 800,000 clones; around 77% are singletons. The sequenced sample consisted of memory CD4+ T cells sorted from blood. The subset denotes: CD45RA-negative fraction. The receptors come from a woman between 25 and 40 years old in good health.

The chain recombines TRBV28 with TRBJ1-3; D call uncertain. V was pared by 6 bases and J by 2 bases, with 8 bases between. Germline lookup yields CDR1 MDHEN and CDR2 SYDVKM. This CDR3 comprises 13 residues. CDR3 amino acids: CASSGDAGNTIYF. CDR3 nucleotide sequence: TGTGCCAGCAGCGGAGACGCTGGAAACACCATATATTTT.

CDR3 sequence (DNA): TGTGCCACCAGCAGAGGGCCGGGACGGACGTACGAGCAGTACTTC. Protein sequence: CATSRGPGRTYEQYF. The chain combines TRBV15 with TRBJ2-7; D might be TRBD1 or TRBD2, each matching 5 bases. The V and J ends lost 1 base and 4 bases respectively, with 14 bases between them. The CDR3 is made up of 15 amino acids. Germline-derived CDR1 and CDR2 are LNHNV and YYDKDF (reference sequence). The complete variable domain, with remaining parts taken from reference TRBV15 and TRBJ2-7, reads DAMVIQNPRYQVTQFGKPVTLSCSQTLNHNVMYWYQQKSSQAPKLLFHYYDKDFNNEADTPDNFQSRRPNTSFCFLDIRSPGLGDTAMYLCATSRGPGRTYEQYFGPGTRLTVT.

The chain links TRBV10-2 to TRBJ2-3; TRBD2 might be the D (6 bases). Trimming took 5 bases from V and 0 from J, leaving 21 bases between them. Germline values: CDR1 WSHSY, CDR2 SAAADI. The CDR3 runs to 18 residues. CDR3 sequence reads: CASSPPPVGRASTDTQYF. The CDR3 bases are TGCGCCAGCAGTCCTCCTCCGGTCGGGAGAGCTAGCACAGATACGCAGTATTTT.

Regarding this clone: Different DNA sequences within this sample yield the same CDR3. V gene TRBV5-1 combines with J gene TRBJ2-7; D gene unclear. V was cut by 4 bases and J by 1 base, with 12 bases left in between. CDR3 length equals 14 residues. Germline CDR1 and CDR2: SGHRS and YFSETQ. CDR3 in DNA: TGCGCCAGCAGCCTCGGTACAGCTTCCTACGAGCAGTACTTC. Protein product: CASSLGTASYEQYF.

This clone showed up just a few times. This chain links TRBV4-1 with TRBJ1-2, with TRBD1 matching over 7 bases. Germline lookup yields CDR1 MGHRA and CDR2 YSYEKL. The V gene end was trimmed by 2 bases and the J gene end by 8 bases; junction bases not matched to a gene: 8. This CDR3 has 14 residues. Here the CDR3 reads CASSQWRQGGGYTF. CDR3 bases: TGCGCCAGCAGCCAATGGCGGCAGGGGGGCGGCTACACCTTC.

The chain links TRBV5-6 to TRBJ1-4; 8 nucleotides align to TRBD1. Unmatched junction bases numbered 7, after V lost 4 bases and J lost 5 bases. CDR3 length equals 15 residues. From germline, CDR1 is SGHDT and CDR2 YYEEEE. The chain's CDR3 is CASSRRTGTNEKLFF. CDR3 nucleotides: TGTGCCAGCAGCCGACGGACAGGGACGAATGAAAAACTGTTTTTT.

The V and J genes are TRBV5-4 and TRBJ1-2, with 8 bases fitting TRBD1. Germline CDR1 SGHNT, CDR2 YYREEE (reference sequence). V gave up 2 bases and J gave up 5 bases; unmatched junction bases: 8. The CDR3 covers 15 residues. In DNA, the CDR3 is TGTGCCAGCAGCTTACAGACAGGGGTTGGGTATGGCTACACCTTC. The encoded protein is CASSLQTGVGYGYTF. Filled out from reference TRBV5-4 and TRBJ1-2, the complete variable domain reads ETGVTQSPTHLIKTRGQQVTLRCSSQSGHNTVSWYQQALGQGPQFIFQYYREEENGRGNFPPRFSGLQFPNYSSELNVNALELDDSALYLCASSLQTGVGYGYTFGSGTRLTVV.

The J gene is TRBJ2-3, the V gene TRBV9; 14 bases fit TRBD2. The CDR3 loop spans 16 amino acids. Germline V lookup: CDR1 SGDLS, CDR2 YYNGEE. With V trimmed by 2 bases and J by 6 bases, 5 bases remained unmatched. In nucleotides, the CDR3 is TGTGCCAGCAGCGTCCCGACTAGCGGGAGGGCCGATACGCAGTATTTT. It translates to CASSVPTSGRADTQYF.

The CDR3 loop is CASREGAGGQETQYF. For the CDR3, the DNA is TGCGCCAGCAGGGAAGGGGCGGGAGGCCAAGAGACCCAGTACTTC. This rearrangement joins TRBV5-1 to TRBJ2-5, with 8 bases that match TRBD2. The germline gives CDR1 SGHRS, CDR2 YFSETQ. The CDR3 has 15 amino acids. The trim removed 5 bases at V and 1 base at J, leaving 7 bases unmatched.

The chain links TRBV2 to TRBJ2-1, with a possible D match to TRBD1 (6 bases). The CDR3 has 13 amino acids. The V gene's germline CDR1 is SNHLY and CDR2 FYNNEI. V dropped 6 bases and J dropped 3 bases, with 9 bases sitting between them. The CDR3 loop reads CASSRDNYNEQFF. CDR3 DNA sequence: TGTGCCAGCAGCCGGGACAACTACAATGAGCAGTTCTTC. The variable domain in full, with the rest retrieved from reference TRBV2 and TRBJ2-1, is EPEVTQTPSHQVTQMGQEVILRCVPISNHLYFYWYRQILGQKVEFLVSFYNNEISEKSEIFDDQFSVERPDGSNFTLKIRSTKLEDSAMYFCASSRDNYNEQFFGPGTRLTVL.

This clone was counted a few times. The same CDR3 arises from other DNA sequences in this sample as well. The rearrangement links TRBV28 to TRBJ2-7; 8 bases are shared with TRBD1. The CDR3 runs to 13 residues. The germline V gene encodes CDR1 MDHEN and CDR2 SYDVKM. Trimming took 6 bases from V and 6 from J; bases not matched to a gene: 7. The CDR3 sequence is CASSSGQGSEQYF. The CDR3 nucleotides read TGTGCCAGCAGCTCCGGACAGGGAAGCGAGCAGTACTTC.

The sample holds a few counts of this clone. CDR3 coding DNA: TGCAGCGTGGGCGGGACAGCGTTCACCGGGGAGCTGTTTTTT. Protein sequence: CSVGGTAFTGELFF. V is TRBV29-1 and J is TRBJ2-2; the D gene is possibly TRBD1 (7 bases). The CDR3 is 14 residues long. Germline CDR1 SQVTM, CDR2 ANQGSEA. Trimming shortened V by 6 bases and J by 4 bases, and 15 bases separated the two germline ends.

V and J are TRBV5-4 and TRBJ2-7; TRBD1 matches at 8 bases. Per germline, CDR1 SGHNT and CDR2 YYREEE (reference sequence). With V trimmed by 3 bases and J by 2 bases, 16 bases remained unmatched. The CDR3 sequence is 18 residues long. CDR3 coding DNA: TGTGCCAGCAGCTCCGGGACAGGAAATCGCTGGTGGGCCTACGAGCAGTACTTC. As protein: CASSSGTGNRWWAYEQYF.

The gene calls are TRBV5-4 and TRBJ2-5; D perhaps matches TRBD2 (5 bases). The length of the CDR3 is 14 residues. The V and J ends lost 1 base and 4 bases respectively, with 11 bases between them. Per germline, CDR1 SGHNT and CDR2 YYREEE (reference sequence). The CDR3 coding sequence is TGTGCCAGCAGCTTGTTCGATGGAGGAGAGACCCAGTACTTC. This sequence encodes CASSLFDGGETQYF.

V gene TRBV27 combines with J gene TRBJ2-1; tentative D call: TRBD1 (6 bases). The CDR3 spans 13 residues. Germline assignment: CDR1 MNHEY and CDR2 SMNVEV (reference sequence). Trimming pared 3 bases from V and 16 bases from J, leaving 19 bases between. The CDR3 coding sequence is TGTGCCAGCAGTTTTGGGGACCGGGGACATAATTTCTTC. It translates to CASSFGDRGHNFF.

J is TRBJ2-2 and V is TRBV11-2; D is unclear. CDR1 SGHAT and CDR2 FQNNGV come from the germline V gene. There are 14 residues in the CDR3. V shed 5 bases and J shed 4 bases, with 11 bases lying between them. The CDR3 loop is CASSPQKGTGELFF. In nucleotides, the CDR3 is TGTGCCAGCAGCCCACAGAAGGGCACCGGGGAGCTGTTTTTT. Drawing the rest from reference TRBV11-2 and TRBJ2-2, the complete variable domain is EAGVAQSPRYKIIEKRQSVAFWCNPISGHATLYWYQQILGQGPKLLIQFQNNGVVDDSQLPKDRFSAERLKGVDSTLKIQPAKLEDSAVYLCASSPQKGTGELFFGEGSRLTVL.

The CDR3 sequence is CASSQDWASGAYNEQFF. CDR3 bases: TGTGCCAGCAGCCAAGATTGGGCTAGCGGGGCCTACAATGAGCAGTTCTTC. The rearrangement links TRBV4-2 to TRBJ2-1, with 9 bases fitting TRBD2. This CDR3 has 17 residues. The germline gives CDR1 LGHNA, CDR2 YNFKEQ. J gave up 2 bases and V 0 bases, and 5 bases lay outside the gene matches.

V is TRBV19 and J is TRBJ1-5; a weak D match, TRBD1 (5 bases). There are 16 residues in the CDR3. With 3 bases removed from V and 1 base from J, the gap between germline ends came to 13 bases. Germline V gene data show CDR1 as LNHDA and CDR2 as SQIVND (reference sequence). The CDR3 here is CASSMKPGPSNQPQHF. CDR3 sequence (DNA): TGTGCCAGTAGTATGAAACCGGGGCCCAGCAATCAGCCCCAGCATTTT. Supplemented by reference TRBV19 and TRBJ1-5, the full variable domain reads DGGITQSPKYLFRKEGQNVTLSCEQNLNHDAMYWYRQDPGQGLRLIYYSQIVNDFQKGDIAEGYSVSREKKESFPLTVTSAQKNPTAFYLCASSMKPGPSNQPQHFGDGTRLSIL.

This sequence joins TRBV10-1 and TRBJ2-7, with unresolved D. Per the germline V gene, CDR1 is WNHNN and CDR2 is SYGVQD (reference sequence). Trimming stripped 7 bases from V and 11 bases from J, with 12 bases between. There are 10 residues in the CDR3. CDR3 sequence: CASKVVDEYF. CDR3 bases: TGCGCCAGCAAGGTGGTGGACGAGTACTTC.

The V gene is TRBV6-1, the J gene TRBJ2-5; TRBD2 is a possible D gene (5 bases). The end of the DNA fits TRBJ2-7 better, so the J call may be wrong. The CDR3 loop spans 15 amino acids. Germline CDR1 reads MNHNS; CDR2 reads SASEGT. In nucleotides, the CDR3 is TGTGCCAGCAGCCAAGAGGGCGCTAGCTCCTACGAGCAGTACTTC. Encoded protein: CASSQEGASSYEQYF.

The chain joins TRBV14 to TRBJ1-1; no definite D call. V dropped 8 bases and J dropped 0 bases, with 7 bases sitting between them. Germline loops: CDR1 SGHDN, CDR2 FVKESK. The CDR3 is made up of 12 amino acids. CDR3 nucleotides: TGTGCCAGCTCCCGAGTGAACACTGAAGCTTTCTTT. It codes for CASSRVNTEAFF.

In its sample, this clone was seen once. This rearrangement joins TRBV28 to TRBJ2-3; D is unclear. Germline loops: CDR1 MDHEN, CDR2 SYDVKM. Trimming shortened V by 6 bases and J by 4 bases, and 14 bases separated the two germline ends. The CDR3 runs 14 residues. The CDR3 DNA is TGTGCCAGCAGACCGTCCCTTCCTGCAGATACGCAGTATTTT. This encodes CASRPSLPADTQYF.